This passage covers 26 T cell receptor beta chains from one sample sequenced in a study of T cell responses to AZD1222 COVID-19 vaccine. This table comes from immunoSEQ multiplex PCR, and its TCRdb copy is limited to in-frame clones, with some not included. The sample lists around 140,000 clones; more than 80% were seen once. The sample in question was peripheral blood, obtained on day 0 of AZD1222 vaccination. All receptors derive from an adult in good health.

The chain uses TRBV6-5 and TRBJ2-1, with D hard to call. The CDR3 is made up of 11 amino acids. The germline gives CDR1 MNHEY, CDR2 SVGAGI. V lost 6 bases, J lost 12 bases, and 12 bases lay in between. CDR3 nucleotide sequence: TGTGCCAGCAGAAAGTCCTTGAGGCAGTTCTTC. Amino acids: CASRKSLRQFF.

The gene calls are TRBV2 and TRBJ1-3, with 10 bases aligning to TRBD1. Germline values: CDR1 SNHLY, CDR2 FYNNEI. The V gene end was trimmed by 8 bases and the J gene end by 3 bases; junction bases not matched to a gene: 13. The CDR3 loop spans 17 amino acids. The CDR3 DNA sequence: TGTGCCAGCCGCCGGACAGGGGGTGGACGGGGTGGAAACACCATATATTTT. It encodes CASRRTGGGRGGNTIYF.

The V gene is TRBV6-5, the J gene TRBJ1-1; D not certain. Trimming took 10 bases from V and 1 from J, leaving 13 bases between them. The germline gives CDR1 MNHEY, CDR2 SVGAGI. The CDR3 totals 13 residues. For the CDR3, the DNA is TGTGCCACCCGGCTGCAGGCGAACACTGAAGCTTTCTTT. This translates into CATRLQANTEAFF.

The J gene is TRBJ2-5, the V gene TRBV6-5, with TRBD1 as a possible D gene (5 bases). V was pared by 0 bases and J by 5 bases, with 16 bases between. The CDR3 is made up of 16 amino acids. Germline V CDR1 and CDR2: MNHEY, SVGAGI. The CDR3 reads CASSYSEGAAHETQYF. CDR3 DNA: TGTGCCAGCAGTTACTCGGAAGGGGCCGCACACGAGACCCAGTACTTC.

This clone was observed once. This chain's CDR3 is CASSPVSNQPQHF. CDR3 sequence (DNA): TGTGCCAGCAGCCCCGTTAGCAATCAGCCCCAGCATTTT. V usage is TRBV27 and J usage is TRBJ1-5; D is unresolved. Germline CDR1 reads MNHEY; CDR2 reads SMNVEV (reference sequence). The CDR3 consists of 13 residues. Trimming took 6 bases from V and 0 from J, leaving 6 bases between them.

The chain uses TRBV4-2 and TRBJ2-3; possible D gene TRBD2, 6 bases. CDR1 LGHNA and CDR2 YNFKEQ come from the germline V gene. With 1 base removed from V and 3 bases from J, the gap between germline ends came to 11 bases. The CDR3 has 15 amino acids. The CDR3 DNA is TGTGCCAGCAGCCAAGCGGGGGTGTCGACAGATACGCAGTATTTT. Its protein product is CASSQAGVSTDTQYF.

The chain uses TRBV7-9 and TRBJ2-3, with D possibly TRBD2 on 6 matching bases. The CDR3 extends over 14 amino acids. CDR1 SEHNR and CDR2 FQNEAQ come from the germline V gene (reference sequence). Trimming took 3 bases from V and 6 from J, leaving 13 bases between them. CDR3 amino acids: CASSLGPAGDTQYF. Here the CDR3 DNA reads TGTGCCAGCAGCTTGGGCCCCGCGGGGGATACGCAGTATTTT.

This chain joins TRBV5-8 and TRBJ1-4; D might be TRBD1 (6 bases). V lost 5 bases and J lost 8, with 34 bases in between. CDR3 length: 20 residues. The germline CDR1 and CDR2 sequences are SGHTS and YDEGEE. In nucleotides, the CDR3 is TGTGCCAGCAGTCGTTTTCCCGGCTTCACCGATTCAGCCGGGGGCGAAAAACTGTTTTTT. It encodes CASSRFPGFTDSAGGEKLFF.

The chain links TRBV5-1 to TRBJ2-1, with TRBD1 matching over 7 bases. CDR1 is SGHRS, CDR2 YFSETQ, per germline. The V segment lost 3 bases and the J segment 4 bases; nucleotides outside the gene matches: 10. CDR3 length equals 16 residues. CDR3 sequence reads: CASSYRTGLGYNEQFF. CDR3 DNA sequence: TGCGCCAGCAGCTACAGGACAGGCCTTGGGTACAATGAGCAGTTCTTC.

J is TRBJ1-2 and V is TRBV11-2, with 7 bases lining up with TRBD1. V dropped 5 bases and J dropped 7; count of bases not matched to a gene: 13. This CDR3 is built from 15 residues. Germline CDR1 and CDR2: SGHAT and FQNNGV. The CDR3 sequence is CASSTVKTGLGGYTF. The CDR3 DNA reads as TGTGCCAGCAGCACTGTGAAGACAGGGTTGGGTGGCTACACCTTC.

The chain links TRBV7-8 to TRBJ2-5; 10 positions match TRBD2. This CDR3 has 15 residues. The germline gives CDR1 SGHVS, CDR2 FQNEAQ. V was clipped by 4 bases and J by 5 bases; unmatched bases: 7. The CDR3 DNA follows: TGTGCCAGCAGCTCTAGCGGGGGCCTCCGGGAGACCCAGTACTTC. This encodes CASSSSGGLRETQYF.

The V and J genes are TRBV10-3 and TRBJ2-7, with TRBD1 matching over 8 bases. CDR3 length: 14 amino acids. CDR1 is ENHRY and CDR2 is SYGVKD in the germline V gene. The trim removed 2 bases at V and 3 bases at J, leaving 3 bases unmatched. This CDR3 is CAISEPGTGYEQYF. The CDR3 DNA reads TGTGCCATCAGTGAGCCCGGGACAGGCTACGAGCAGTACTTC.

The gene calls are TRBV5-8 and TRBJ1-1; D possibly corresponds to TRBD1 (5 bases). V gave up 6 bases and J gave up 0 bases, with 15 bases separating them. Looked up from germline, CDR1 is SGHTS and CDR2 is YDEGEE. There are 15 residues in the CDR3. CDR3 nucleotides: TGTGCCAGCATACGTAGGGGTTTAATGAACACTGAAGCTTTCTTT. It translates to CASIRRGLMNTEAFF.

The chain carries TRBV4-3 and TRBJ2-2, with D possibly being TRBD2 (5 bases). V was pared by 4 bases and J by 0 bases, with 12 bases between. CDR1 LGHNA and CDR2 YSLEER come from the germline V gene. The CDR3 extends over 16 amino acids. The CDR3 DNA sequence: TGCGCCAGCAGCCCCTCCCTCGGGGCGAACACCGGGGAGCTGTTTTTT. Translating it yields CASSPSLGANTGELFF.

This rearrangement joins TRBV27 to TRBJ2-7; 8 nucleotides align to TRBD1. From germline, CDR1 is MNHEY and CDR2 SMNVEV (reference sequence). This CDR3 contains 14 residues. V lost 4 bases and J lost 6; bases outside the gene matches: 8. CDR3 DNA sequence: TGTGCCAGCAGTTCCCGGGGACAGGTAGCCGAGCAGTACTTC. Translating gives CASSSRGQVAEQYF.

The chain couples TRBV5-1 to TRBJ1-3; D unclear. The CDR3 sequence is 15 residues long. The V end lost 4 bases, the J end lost 0 bases, and 11 bases lay between the germline ends. CDR1 and CDR2 from the germline V gene are SGHRS and YFSETQ. CDR3 in DNA: TGCGCCAGCAGCGCGGACGCCAGCTCTGGAAACACCATATATTTT. Protein product: CASSADASSGNTIYF.

The chain is built from TRBV25-1 and TRBJ2-3; 14 positions agree with TRBD2. Trimming removed 4 bases from V and 5 bases from J; junction bases left unmatched: 2. The CDR3 is 15 amino acids. Per germline, CDR1 MGHDK and CDR2 SYGVNS. CDR3 nucleotide sequence: TGTGCCAGCAGTGGGACTAGCGGGGGGAAAGATACGCAGTATTTT. As protein: CASSGTSGGKDTQYF.

This clone was detected only a few times. The V call is TRBV14, the J call TRBJ1-2; no reliable D call. Between the trimmed V and J ends, which lost 2 bases and 5 bases, there was a span of 9 bases. Germline assignment: CDR1 SGHDN and CDR2 FVKESK. The CDR3 has 13 amino acids. CDR3: CASSQSRWYGYTF. In nucleotides, the CDR3 is TGTGCCAGCAGCCAATCGCGGTGGTATGGCTACACCTTC.

The gene calls are TRBV7-8 and TRBJ1-5, with 9 nucleotides matching TRBD1. Germline CDR1 and CDR2: SGHVS and FQNEAQ. The CDR3 runs to 17 residues. V shed 5 bases, J shed 3 bases, and the junction held 11 bases outside the gene matches. In DNA, the CDR3 is TGTGCCAGCAGCCCGAGGACAGGGGCGGCTACCAATCAGCCCCAGCATTTT. Translated, it gives CASSPRTGAATNQPQHF.

The J gene is TRBJ2-2, the V gene TRBV5-1; D possibly corresponds to TRBD2 (6 bases). Germline CDR1 is SGHRS and CDR2 is YFSETQ. The CDR3 sequence is 15 residues long. V was shortened by 4 bases and J by 3 bases, with 13 bases between the two germline ends. CDR3 nucleotides: TGCGCCAGCAGCCCCCTTCCGGGGGACACCGGGGAGCTGTTTTTT. It specifies CASSPLPGDTGELFF.

J is TRBJ2-3 and V is TRBV5-8, with 9 nucleotides matching TRBD2. With V trimmed by 1 base and J by 2 bases, 2 bases remained unmatched. CDR3 length: 15 amino acids. Germline CDR1 and CDR2: SGHTS and YDEGEE. DNA for the CDR3: TGTGCCAGCAGCTTGACTAGCGGGTACACAGATACGCAGTATTTT. Protein product: CASSLTSGYTDTQYF.

The CDR3 reads CAISEEGPPTEAFF. DNA of the CDR3: TGTGCCATCAGTGAGGAGGGGCCCCCCACTGAAGCTTTCTTT. This rearrangement joins TRBV10-3 to TRBJ1-1, with a weak D call TRBD1 (5 bases). Germline lookup yields CDR1 ENHRY and CDR2 SYGVKD. This CDR3 has 14 amino acids. V gave up 2 bases and J gave up 4 bases, with 11 bases separating them.

This chain uses TRBV14 with TRBJ2-1, with a possible D match to TRBD2 (5 bases). The germline V gene encodes CDR1 SGHDN and CDR2 FVKESK. This CDR3 has 15 amino acids. Deletions cut 3 bases from V and 4 bases from J, with 13 bases between. The CDR3 protein is CASSQSSGIYNEQFF. The CDR3 nucleotides read TGTGCCAGCAGCCAGAGCTCGGGGATTTACAATGAGCAGTTCTTC.

The chain's CDR3 is CASSLGGALGNQPQHF. The CDR3 DNA follows: TGTGCCAGCAGCTTAGGGGGGGCGCTAGGCAATCAGCCCCAGCATTTT. This chain connects TRBV7-2 to TRBJ1-5; D possibly corresponds to TRBD1 (6 bases). Germline CDR1 reads SGHTA; CDR2 reads FQGNSA. The CDR3 has 16 amino acids. V gave up 1 base and J gave up 2 bases, with 12 bases separating them.

The gene calls are TRBV6-5 and TRBJ2-1; no firm D call. This CDR3 has 14 residues. The V and J ends lost 5 bases and 0 bases respectively, with 8 bases between them. CDR1 MNHEY and CDR2 SVGAGI come from the germline V gene. CDR3 bases: TGTGCCAGCAGTCCGACGAGCTCCTACAATGAGCAGTTCTTC. It codes for CASSPTSSYNEQFF.

V usage is TRBV9 and J usage is TRBJ1-1; D not resolved. Trimming removed 4 bases from V and 4 bases from J, with 14 bases in between. CDR1 is SGDLS, CDR2 YYNGEE, per germline. There are 14 residues in the CDR3. This CDR3 is CASSPQALGTEAFF. CDR3 bases: TGTGCCAGCAGCCCCCAGGCTTTGGGCACTGAAGCTTTCTTT.